This T cell receptor beta chain emerged from a study of T cell changes during pregnancy in multiple sclerosis (dated by TCRdb to the late 2010s). Background for the entire study: The study looked at changes in the T cell repertoire across pregnancy in women with multiple sclerosis.

The CDR3 goes from the cysteine to the phenylalanine over 15 residues. CDR3 DNA is the only sequence kept; it has 45 bases, read in frame from the first base. Sequences MDHEN (CDR1) and SYDVKM (CDR2) are obtained from the germline V gene. The junction carries 18 bases between V and J, which are trimmed by 5 bases and 5 bases respectively. Library generation was performed with the immunoSEQ multiplex PCR assay. TCRdb took over this immuneACCESS table, retaining in-frame rearrangements with V and J assigned. Such tables are incomplete; in checked studies, under half of the missing clones stem from an unresolved V gene, and the remainder is unexplained. Here the sample has about 49,000 clones; approximately 94% occur a single time. The top ten clones comprise 5.5% of the sample. On this clone itself: Its antigen has not been determined. Base qualities are not recorded, but no much larger clone differs from it by a single base.

The chain is made from TRBV28 and TRBJ1-1; TRBD1 is a possible D gene, resting on 5 matching bases. Material: CD8+ T cells from peripheral blood mononuclear cells, obtained before pregnancy. This clonotype was obtained from a female donor with multiple sclerosis, enrolled in a pregnancy study. The nucleotides read TGTGCCAGCAGTGTAGGCATGGACGGGGGGACTGAAGCTTTCTTT. It translates to CASSVGMDGGTEAFF.